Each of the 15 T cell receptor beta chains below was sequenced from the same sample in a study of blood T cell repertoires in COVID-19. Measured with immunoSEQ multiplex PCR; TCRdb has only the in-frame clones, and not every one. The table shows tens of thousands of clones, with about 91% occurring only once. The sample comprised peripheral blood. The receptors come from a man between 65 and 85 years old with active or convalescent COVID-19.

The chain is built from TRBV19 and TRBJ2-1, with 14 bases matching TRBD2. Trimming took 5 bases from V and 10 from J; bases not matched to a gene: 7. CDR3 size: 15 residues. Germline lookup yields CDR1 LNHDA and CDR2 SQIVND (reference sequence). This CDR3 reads CASSPRTSGGSEQFF. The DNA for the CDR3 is TGTGCCAGTAGTCCCCGGACTAGCGGGGGGTCCGAGCAGTTCTTC.

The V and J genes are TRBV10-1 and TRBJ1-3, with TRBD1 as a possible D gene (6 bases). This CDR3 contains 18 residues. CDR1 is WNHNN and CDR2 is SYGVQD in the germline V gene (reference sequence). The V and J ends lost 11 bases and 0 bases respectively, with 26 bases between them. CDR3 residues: CARQSRREQDSSGNTIYF. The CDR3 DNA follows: TGCGCCCGCCAGTCCAGACGGGAACAGGACAGCTCTGGAAACACCATATATTTT.

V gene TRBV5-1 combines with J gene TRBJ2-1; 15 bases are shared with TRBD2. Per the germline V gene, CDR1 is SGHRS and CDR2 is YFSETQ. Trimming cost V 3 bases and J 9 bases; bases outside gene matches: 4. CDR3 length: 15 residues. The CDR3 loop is CASSSGLAGGLEQFF. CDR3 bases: TGCGCCAGCAGCTCGGGACTAGCGGGGGGCCTTGAGCAGTTCTTC.

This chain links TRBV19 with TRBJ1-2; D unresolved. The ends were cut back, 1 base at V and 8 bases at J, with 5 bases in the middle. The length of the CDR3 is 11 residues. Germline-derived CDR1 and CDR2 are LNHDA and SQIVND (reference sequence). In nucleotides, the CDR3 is TGTGCCAGTAGTATAGGTGGCGGCTACACCTTC. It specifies CASSIGGGYTF.

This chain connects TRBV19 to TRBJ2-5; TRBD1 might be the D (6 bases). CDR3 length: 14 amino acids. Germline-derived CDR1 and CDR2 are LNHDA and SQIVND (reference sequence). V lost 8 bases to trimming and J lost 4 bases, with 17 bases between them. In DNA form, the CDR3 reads TGTGCCAGTTCCCTAGGGGGTCAAGCAGAGACCCAGTACTTC. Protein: CASSLGGQAETQYF.

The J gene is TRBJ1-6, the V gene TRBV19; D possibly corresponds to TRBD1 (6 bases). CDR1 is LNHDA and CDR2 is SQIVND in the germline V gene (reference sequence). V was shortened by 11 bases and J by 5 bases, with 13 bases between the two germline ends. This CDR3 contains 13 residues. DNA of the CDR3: TGTGCCGCACGGGACACAAATAATTCACCCCTCCACTTT. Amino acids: CAARDTNNSPLHF.

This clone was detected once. CDR3 nucleotide sequence: TGTGCCAGCAGCCTCGGGGAGAATGAAAAACTGTTTTTT. This gives the protein CASSLGENEKLFF. This chain connects TRBV11-3 to TRBJ1-4, with D hard to call. Deletions cut 5 bases from V and 5 bases from J, with 9 bases between. This CDR3 has 13 amino acids. Germline CDR1 and CDR2: SGHNT and YENEEA.

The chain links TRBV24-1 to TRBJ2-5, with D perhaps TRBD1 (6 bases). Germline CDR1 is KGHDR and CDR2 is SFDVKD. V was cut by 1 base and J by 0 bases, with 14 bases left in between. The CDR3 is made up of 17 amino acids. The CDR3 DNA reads TGTGCCACCAGTGATTTCCCCGGGACAAAGTACCAAGAGACCCAGTACTTC. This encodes CATSDFPGTKYQETQYF.

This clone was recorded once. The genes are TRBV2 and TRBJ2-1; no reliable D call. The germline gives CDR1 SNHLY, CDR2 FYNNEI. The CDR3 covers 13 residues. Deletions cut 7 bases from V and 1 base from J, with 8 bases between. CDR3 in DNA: TGTGCCAGCACCCCTAGGTCCTACAATGAGCAGTTCTTC. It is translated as CASTPRSYNEQFF. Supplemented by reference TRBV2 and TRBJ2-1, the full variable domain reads EPEVTQTPSHQVTQMGQEVILRCVPISNHLYFYWYRQILGQKVEFLVSFYNNEISEKSEIFDDQFSVERPDGSNFTLKIRSTKLEDSAMYFCASTPRSYNEQFFGPGTRLTVL.

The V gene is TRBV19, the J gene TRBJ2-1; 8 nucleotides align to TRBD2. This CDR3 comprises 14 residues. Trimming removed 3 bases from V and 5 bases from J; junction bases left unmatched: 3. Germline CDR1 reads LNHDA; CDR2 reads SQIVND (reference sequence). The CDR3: CASSIRRGDNEQFF. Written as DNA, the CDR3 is TGTGCCAGTAGTATTAGGCGGGGGGACAATGAGCAGTTCTTC.

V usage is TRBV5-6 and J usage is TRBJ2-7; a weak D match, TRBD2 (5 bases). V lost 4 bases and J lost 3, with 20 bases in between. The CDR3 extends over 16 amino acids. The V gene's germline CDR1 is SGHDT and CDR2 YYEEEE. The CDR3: CASSTARDWTFYEQYF. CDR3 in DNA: TGTGCCAGCAGCACCGCTCGGGATTGGACGTTCTACGAGCAGTACTTC. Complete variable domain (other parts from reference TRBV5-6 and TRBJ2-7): DAGVTQSPTHLIKTRGQQVTLRCSPKSGHDTVSWYQQALGQGPQFIFQYYEEEERQRGNFPDRFSGHQFPNYSSELNVNALLLGDSALYLCASSTARDWTFYEQYFGPGTRLTVT.

CDR3: CASSPPGRRGYGYTF. CDR3 nucleotides: TGTGCCAGCAGTCCCCCCGGGAGGAGGGGGTATGGCTACACCTTC. This chain joins TRBV14 and TRBJ1-2, with a weak D call TRBD1 (6 bases). CDR3 length equals 15 residues. V lost 6 bases, J lost 5 bases, and 19 bases lay in between. Germline assignment: CDR1 SGHDN and CDR2 FVKESK.

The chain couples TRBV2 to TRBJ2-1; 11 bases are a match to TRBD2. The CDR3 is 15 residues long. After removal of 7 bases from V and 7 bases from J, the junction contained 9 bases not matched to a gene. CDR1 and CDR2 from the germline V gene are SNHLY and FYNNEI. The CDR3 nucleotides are TGTGCCAGCACTATTACTAGCGGGGGAACGAATGAGCAGTTCTTC. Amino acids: CASTITSGGTNEQFF.

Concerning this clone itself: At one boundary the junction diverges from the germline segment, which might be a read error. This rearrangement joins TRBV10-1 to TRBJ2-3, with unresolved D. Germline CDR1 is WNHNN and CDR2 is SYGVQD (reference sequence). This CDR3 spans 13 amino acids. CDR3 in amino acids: CASSPSTPDTQYF. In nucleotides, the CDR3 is TGCGCCAGCAGTCCCTCGACTCCAGACACGCAGTATTTT.

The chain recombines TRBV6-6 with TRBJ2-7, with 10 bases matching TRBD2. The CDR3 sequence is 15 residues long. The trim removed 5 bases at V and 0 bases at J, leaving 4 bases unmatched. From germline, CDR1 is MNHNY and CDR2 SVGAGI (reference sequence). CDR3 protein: CASSNQRGGSYEQYF. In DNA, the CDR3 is TGTGCCAGCAGTAACCAGCGGGGGGGCTCCTACGAGCAGTACTTC.